This entry describes one TCR beta chain. Antigen: not known. Blood was drawn once from each donor into heparinised tubes. The draws averaged roughly 120 mL. Of the isolated RNA, all was reverse transcribed, and so the sequenced material was expressed TCRB transcripts. The average read count of naive, central memory and regulatory T cell samples was several million. TCRdb's copy holds only in-frame clones and misses some; the assay was immunoSEQ multiplex PCR. The sample contains 350,000 to 450,000 clones, approximately 15% of which appear only once. The data were taken from a study of beta chain features in type 1 diabetes. Study information: Over all samples combined, over 85 million sorted cells were examined. General observations from the study: A closer apparent resemblance between naive, central memory and Treg TCRB repertoires was seen in patients than in healthy donors.

This receptor was obtained from a young man in good health. Sequencing was done on a sample of naive CD4+ T cells from blood.

The CDR3 is CASSFHPPGQGDYEQYF. In nucleotides, the CDR3 is TGCGCCAGCAGCTTCCACCCCCCGGGACAGGGAGACTACGAGCAGTACTTC. This sequence joins TRBV5-1 and TRBJ2-7, with 9 positions matching TRBD1. Germline CDR1 is SGHRS and CDR2 is YFSETQ. The CDR3 loop spans 17 amino acids. Unmatched junction bases numbered 12, after V lost 2 bases and J lost 3 bases.